A selection of T cell receptor beta chains follows, all from one sample in a study of cytomegalovirus exposure and HLA in healthy donors. Clones were sequenced by immunoSEQ multiplex PCR, and TCRdb holds only the in-frame ones, with some missing. The sample includes approximately 220,000 clones, over 80% seen only once; the top ten take 11% to 15%. Sample: PBMCs. Receptors originate from a woman aged 30 to 39 in good health and CMV-seropositive. Each CDR3 is given with its conserved first and last residue. Each record gives: V gene, D gene, J gene, clone size, CDR3 protein, CDR3 DNA. The D gene is left open where the match is weak. A row's size may be missing; if present it is once, few, many or a size class.

v_gene: TRBV5-1
d_gene: TRBD2
j_gene: TRBJ2-5
abundance: .
CDR3aa: CASSLAPSGSGETQYF
CDR3nt: TGCGCCAGCAGCTTGGCGCCTAGCGGGAGCGGGGAGACCCAGTACTTC

v_gene: TRBV28
d_gene: .
j_gene: TRBJ1-2
abundance: .
CDR3aa: CASSQGYGYTF
CDR3nt: TGTGCCAGCAGTCAGGGATATGGCTACACCTTC

v_gene: TRBV7-3
d_gene: TRBD1
j_gene: TRBJ2-7
abundance: few
CDR3aa: CASSPTSTRGSDGEQYF
CDR3nt: TGTGCCAGCAGCCCCACATCGACCAGGGGGAGTGATGGCGAGCAGTACTTC

v_gene: TRBV9
d_gene: TRBD2
j_gene: TRBJ2-2
abundance: .
CDR3aa: CASSVELAGAGELFF
CDR3nt: TGTGCCAGCAGCGTAGAGCTAGCGGGAGCCGGGGAGCTGTTTTTT

v_gene: TRBV30
d_gene: TRBD1
j_gene: TRBJ1-1
abundance: .
CDR3aa: CAWSTPDRYTEAFF
CDR3nt: TGTGCCTGGAGTACCCCGGACAGGTACACTGAAGCTTTCTTT

v_gene: TRBV6-5
d_gene: TRBD2
j_gene: TRBJ2-7
abundance: .
CDR3aa: CASRQTSGRAYEQYF
CDR3nt: TGTGCCAGCAGACAGACGAGCGGGAGGGCCTACGAGCAGTACTTC

v_gene: TRBV19
d_gene: .
j_gene: TRBJ2-1
abundance: .
CDR3aa: CASRSAGGSYNEQFF
CDR3nt: TGTGCCAGTAGATCAGCGGGTGGATCCTACAATGAGCAGTTCTTC

v_gene: TRBV6-5
d_gene: .
j_gene: TRBJ2-5
abundance: .
CDR3aa: CASSPQVQETQYF
CDR3nt: TGTGCCAGCAGTCCACAGGTCCAAGAGACCCAGTACTTC

v_gene: TRBV4-3
d_gene: .
j_gene: TRBJ2-7
abundance: .
CDR3aa: CASSQEHRYEQYF
CDR3nt: TGCGCCAGCAGCCAAGAGCACCGATACGAGCAGTACTTC

v_gene: TRBV11-3
d_gene: .
j_gene: TRBJ1-1
abundance: .
CDR3aa: CASSSRRANTEAFF
CDR3nt: TGTGCCAGCAGCTCCAGACGGGCGAACACTGAAGCTTTCTTT

v_gene: TRBV6-1
d_gene: .
j_gene: TRBJ2-6
abundance: .
CDR3aa: CASSEELGGGANVLTF
CDR3nt: TGTGCCAGCAGTGAAGAGTTAGGAGGTGGGGCCAACGTCCTGACTTTC

v_gene: TRBV28
d_gene: TRBD1
j_gene: TRBJ2-5
abundance: .
CDR3aa: CASSGTVKETQYF
CDR3nt: TGTGCCAGCAGCGGGACAGTTAAAGAGACCCAGTACTTC

v_gene: TRBV30
d_gene: .
j_gene: TRBJ2-1
abundance: .
CDR3aa: CAWRVPSRYNEQFF
CDR3nt: TGTGCCTGGAGGGTCCCCTCACGGTACAATGAGCAGTTCTTC

v_gene: TRBV5-6
d_gene: .
j_gene: TRBJ1-3
abundance: .
CDR3aa: CASSPLIDTKRSGNTIYF
CDR3nt: TGTGCCAGCAGCCCCTTGATAGACACGAAAAGATCTGGAAACACCATATATTTT

v_gene: TRBV7-9
d_gene: .
j_gene: TRBJ1-2
abundance: .
CDR3aa: CASSPRAQVEGYGYTF
CDR3nt: TGTGCCAGCAGCCCTAGGGCCCAGGTTGAAGGCTATGGCTACACCTTC

v_gene: TRBV7-2
d_gene: .
j_gene: TRBJ1-2
abundance: few
CDR3aa: CASSLDHNYGYTF
CDR3nt: TGTGCCAGCAGCTTAGACCACAACTATGGCTACACCTTC

v_gene: TRBV2
d_gene: .
j_gene: TRBJ2-7
abundance: .
CDR3aa: CASSDRPFYEQYF
CDR3nt: TGTGCCAGCAGTGATAGACCTTTCTACGAGCAGTACTTC